This entry describes one T cell receptor (beta chain). Original methodology: It was from reference gene primer amplification that nucleated cell counts were estimated. The repertoire was sequenced with immunoSEQ multiplex PCR; TCRdb's copy has only in-frame clones and lacks some. V and J calls and clone size are given by that table; D and trimming were obtained from the DNA. The table lists approximately 94,000 clones, about 93% of them singletons. This entry is derived from a study of blood T cell repertoires in COVID-19. Looking at the study overall: COVID-19 samples from acute and convalescent phases originated in the United States, Italy and Spain. Sample material is recorded as cDNA or gDNA derived from T cells, B-cell-depleted T cells, or PBMCs.

The CDR3 contains 15 residues. The germline V gene has CDR1 MNHNS and CDR2 SASEGT. With 3 bases removed from V and 0 bases from J, the gap between germline ends came to 12 bases. The chain employs TRBV6-1 and TRBJ2-7, with D possibly being TRBD2 (6 bases). The TCR was taken from a woman aged 45-59 years in a cohort sampled during active COVID-19. Material: peripheral blood. CDR3 sequence reads: CASSDTSRSSYEQYF. DNA of the CDR3: TGTGCCAGCAGTGATACTAGCCGGAGCTCCTACGAGCAGTACTTC.